A single sample is the source of the 27 T cell receptor beta chains below, sequenced in a study of patients and donors after allogeneic stem cell transplantation. TCRdb independently ran MiXCR on the RT-PCR reads; one entry per CDR3 protein. Altogether 30,000 to 40,000 distinct CDR3 sequences are present, less than 45% being singletons, with the ten largest covering approximately 82%. Sequenced material: blood, either unsorted or a sorted T cell fraction (not recorded which). Receptors originate from a human donor who was either an allogeneic HSCT recipient or a stem cell or donor lymphocyte infusion donor (not recorded which). It is not recorded whose cells these are; they may come from a transplant donor.

CDR3 in amino acids: CASSPKTGASSGNTIYF. Here the CDR3 DNA reads TGTGCCAGCTCACCCAAGACAGGGGCTAGCTCTGGAAACACCATATATTTT. This chain joins TRBV18 and TRBJ1-3; 8 nucleotides match TRBD1. The germline V gene has CDR1 KGHSH and CDR2 LQKENI. The CDR3 contains 17 residues. Trimming at V came to 3 bases and at J to 0 bases, leaving 7 bases not matched to a gene.

V gene TRBV7-2 combines with J gene TRBJ2-1, with 10 bases lining up with TRBD2. This CDR3 contains 16 residues. The V and J ends lost 2 bases and 6 bases, in that order; junction bases with no gene match: 7. Per the germline V gene, CDR1 is SGHTA and CDR2 is FQGNSA. CDR3 sequence (DNA): TGTGCCAGCAGCTTACAGAGCGGGAGGGGAAGCAATGAGCAGTTCTTC. Translated, it gives CASSLQSGRGSNEQFF.

The J gene is TRBJ2-2, the V gene TRBV29-1; either TRBD1 or TRBD2 may supply D (5 bases each). In germline, CDR1 is SQVTM, CDR2 ANQGSEA. Trimming left V 4 bases short and J 4 bases short, with 10 bases between. This CDR3 has 13 residues. The CDR3 is CSVGGPTTGELFF. The CDR3 nucleotides are TGCAGCGTTGGGGGACCGACCACCGGGGAGCTGTTTTTT.

The rearrangement uses TRBV18 and TRBJ1-4; D is undetermined. V lost 3 bases to trimming and J lost 6 bases, with 8 bases between them. Per the germline V gene, CDR1 is KGHSH and CDR2 is LQKENI. This CDR3 region has 13 residues. DNA for the CDR3: TGTGCCAGCTCACCCAATGCGGATGAAAAACTGTTTTTT. Translated: CASSPNADEKLFF.

The rearrangement joins TRBV29-1 to TRBJ1-4; D not certain. The CDR3 extends over 13 amino acids. V shed 4 bases and J shed 6 bases, with 12 bases lying between them. Germline V gene sequence: CDR1 SQVTM, CDR2 ANQGSEA. CDR3 region: CSVASGRDEKLFF. CDR3 DNA sequence: TGCAGCGTTGCGTCGGGGAGGGATGAAAAACTGTTTTTT.

This clonotype was seen more than once but under ten times. The gene calls are TRBV20-1 and TRBJ1-5; TRBD1 aligns across 8 bases. The J segment lost 7 bases and the V segment lost 7 bases, leaving 9 bases of the junction unmatched. The length of the CDR3 is 13 residues. Germline values: CDR1 DFQATT, CDR2 SNEGSKA (reference sequence). The CDR3 bases are TGCAGTGACCTGGGACAGGTCCACCAGCCCCAGCATTTT. Its translation: CSDLGQVHQPQHF.

This chain links TRBV12-3 or TRBV12-4 with TRBJ1-1; D is unclear. The CDR3 runs 14 residues. Trimming cost V 3 bases and J 0 bases, with 8 bases left between them. CDR3 amino acids: CASSFRGMNTEAFF. The CDR3 DNA follows: TGTGCCAGCAGTTTTCGGGGAATGAACACTGAAGCTTTCTTT.

The J gene is TRBJ2-7, the V gene TRBV28; no definite D call. Trimming removed 5 bases at V and 3 bases at J, with 11 bases between. CDR1 is MDHEN, CDR2 SYDVKM, per germline. This CDR3 region has 13 residues. In DNA form, the CDR3 reads TGTGCCAGCAGTCCCTATTACAGCTACGAGCAGTACGTC. Protein: CASSPYYSYEQYV.

The V and J genes are TRBV20-1 and TRBJ1-2; TRBD1 might be the D (5 bases). CDR3 length equals 15 residues. Trimming took off 6 bases at V and 0 bases at J, with 17 bases between the two ends. Germline V gene data show CDR1 as DFQATT and CDR2 as SNEGSKA (reference sequence). The CDR3 is CSALDGAGTNYGYTF. CDR3 nucleotides: TGCAGTGCACTCGATGGGGCAGGGACTAACTATGGCTACACCTTC.

Comment on this clonotype: Its ends do not fully match the called genes, so a read error is possible. The chain uses TRBV3-1 and TRBJ2-1, with 9 nucleotides matching TRBD2. Germline loops: CDR1 LGHDT, CDR2 YNNKEL (reference sequence). The CDR3 sequence is 12 residues long. In DNA, the CDR3 is TGTGCCAGCAGCCAGAGGACTAGCGTGAGCGTCTTC. This codes for CASSQRTSVSVF.

The chain joins TRBV20-1 to TRBJ2-7, with TRBD2 as a possible D gene (6 bases). Germline lookup yields CDR1 DFQATT and CDR2 SNEGSKA (reference sequence). V gave up 2 bases and J gave up 5 bases, with 16 bases separating them. The CDR3 is made up of 14 amino acids. CDR3 loop: CSARIRDSSNEQYF. The CDR3 DNA sequence: TGCAGTGCTAGAATTAGGGACTCTTCAAACGAGCAGTACTTC.

The chain uses TRBV7-2 and TRBJ1-2; D gene uncertain. The CDR3 is 13 residues long. V lost 2 bases and J 0 bases, leaving 4 bases between the germline ends. Germline V gene sequence: CDR1 SGHTA, CDR2 FQGNSA. The CDR3 loop is CASSLSPNYGYTF. CDR3 bases: TGTGCCAGCAGCTTAAGTCCTAACTATGGCTACACCTTC.

This clonotype was counted only a few times. The chain recombines TRBV20-1 with TRBJ1-5; 7 bases match TRBD1. The germline CDR1 and CDR2 sequences are DFQATT and SNEGSKA (reference sequence). The CDR3 runs to 12 residues. V dropped 7 bases and J dropped 2; count of bases not matched to a gene: 2. The CDR3 spells CSVGQGNQPQHF. The CDR3 DNA reads as TGCAGTGTTGGACAGGGCAATCAGCCCCAGCATTTT.

This chain links TRBV24-1 with TRBJ2-1, with D tentatively TRBD2 (5 bases). Trimming removed 2 bases at V and 8 bases at J, with 18 bases between. The germline V gene has CDR1 KGHDR and CDR2 SFDVKD. The CDR3 runs to 16 residues. CDR3 sequence reads: CATSDSASREEDEQFF. CDR3 nucleotides: TGTGCCACCAGTGATTCGGCTTCGCGCGAGGAGGATGAGCAGTTCTTC.

This chain links TRBV4-3 with TRBJ1-2; tentative D call: TRBD1 (6 bases). Germline V lookup: CDR1 LGHNA, CDR2 YSLEER. Trimming cost V 5 bases and J 2 bases, with 21 bases left between them. The CDR3 covers 17 residues. CDR3 bases: TGCGCCAGCAGCGACACCGGGACACATAAGGAGAACTATGGCTACACCTTC. It codes for CASSDTGTHKENYGYTF.

This chain uses TRBV4-3 with TRBJ1-5, with D unclear. V was shortened by 4 bases and J by 7 bases, with 11 bases between the two germline ends. Germline V gene sequence: CDR1 LGHNA, CDR2 YSLEER. The CDR3 spans 13 residues. The CDR3 DNA follows: TGCGCCAGCAGCCCCGAGCGGAGGCAGCCCCAGCATTTT. It specifies CASSPERRQPQHF.

The chain combines TRBV5-8 with TRBJ1-6; D perhaps matches TRBD1 (5 bases). Germline CDR1 is SGHTS and CDR2 is YDEGEE. The CDR3 has 14 amino acids. V lost 1 base and J 7 bases, leaving 9 bases between the germline ends. The CDR3 region is CASSLRQGNSPLHF. CDR3 sequence (DNA): TGTGCCAGCAGCTTGAGGCAGGGCAATTCACCCCTCCACTTT.

This clonotype was detected only a few times. This chain joins TRBV29-1 and TRBJ1-1, with a possible D match to TRBD1 (6 bases). Germline-derived CDR1 and CDR2 are SQVTM and ANQGSEA. The CDR3 is 12 residues long. The V end was cut by 7 bases, the J end by 5 bases, with 14 bases between. CDR3 nucleotides: TGCAGCGCCCTAATCAGGGGAACTGAAGCTTTCTTT. Translating gives CSALIRGTEAFF.

V gene TRBV3-1 combines with J gene TRBJ1-1; no firm D call. The CDR3 covers 13 residues. The V gene lost 2 bases and the J gene lost 1 base, with 5 bases spanning the gap. Per the germline V gene, CDR1 is LGHDT and CDR2 is YNNKEL (reference sequence). The CDR3 bases are TGTGCCAGCAGCCAAATAGCGAACACTGAAGCTTTCTTT. Translation: CASSQIANTEAFF.

V gene TRBV6-2 or TRBV6-3 combines with J gene TRBJ2-3, with D perhaps given as TRBD1 or TRBD2 (5 bases each). Germline V CDR1 and CDR2: MNHEY, SVGEGT. The V gene lost 5 bases and the J gene lost 4 bases, with 16 bases spanning the gap. This CDR3 comprises 15 residues. As DNA, the CDR3 is TGTGCCAGCAGTACCAAGGGGAACGGGGCAGATACGCAGTATTTT. It specifies CASSTKGNGADTQYF.

This clonotype occurred a few times. The rearrangement uses TRBV4-3 and TRBJ2-7, with a possible D match to TRBD2 (5 bases). This CDR3 is 17 amino acids long. The V end lost 0 bases, the J end lost 2 bases, and 17 bases lay between the germline ends. CDR1 LGHNA and CDR2 YSLEER come from the germline V gene. CDR3 in DNA: TGCGCCAGCAGCCAAGATGGGCCTACGTTCGGGGCCTACGAGCAGTACTTC. It encodes CASSQDGPTFGAYEQYF.

This clonotype was observed a handful of times. This rearrangement joins TRBV18 to TRBJ2-3; TRBD2 agrees at 7 bases. Trimming removed 3 bases from V and 8 bases from J; junction bases left unmatched: 8. Looked up from germline, CDR1 is KGHSH and CDR2 is LQKENI. The CDR3 runs 14 residues. CDR3 DNA sequence: TGTGCCAGCTCACCGCAAACCAGGGAGGGTACGCAGTATTTT. This encodes CASSPQTREGTQYF.

V gene TRBV5-1 combines with J gene TRBJ2-1, with D possibly TRBD1 on 5 matching bases. Trimming stripped 0 bases from V and 3 bases from J, with 7 bases between. The CDR3 sequence is 14 residues long. From germline, CDR1 is SGHRS and CDR2 YFSETQ. The CDR3 is CASSLGQSYNEQFF. The CDR3 DNA reads as TGCGCCAGCAGCTTGGGACAGAGCTACAATGAGCAGTTCTTC.

This clonotype was counted only a few times. The chain couples TRBV12-3 or TRBV12-4 to TRBJ1-1; TRBD1 agrees at 9 bases. V was clipped by 6 bases and J by 1 base; unmatched bases: 6. This CDR3 contains 15 residues. For the CDR3, the DNA is TGTGCCAGCAGCCCGACAGGGGGGACGAACACTGAAGCTTTCTTT. This codes for CASSPTGGTNTEAFF.

In this sample, this clonotype turned up a few times. The V call is TRBV3-1, the J call TRBJ1-1; 8 nucleotides agree with TRBD1. The CDR3 runs to 14 residues. Trimming at V came to 5 bases and at J to 0 bases, leaving 2 bases not matched to a gene. CDR1 is LGHDT, CDR2 YNNKEL, per germline (reference sequence). The CDR3 sequence is CASSYRGVNTEAFF. In nucleotides, the CDR3 is TGTGCCAGCAGCTACAGGGGGGTGAACACTGAAGCTTTCTTT.

The genes are TRBV7-2 and TRBJ2-1; D uncertain. CDR3 length equals 15 residues. The V gene's germline CDR1 is SGHTA and CDR2 FQGNSA. The V end was cut by 0 bases, the J end by 0 bases, with 6 bases between. The CDR3 DNA reads as TGTGCCAGCAGCTTAGCTCCAAGCTCCTACAATGAGCAGTTCTTC. Encoded protein: CASSLAPSSYNEQFF. Full variable domain (remainder filled in from reference TRBV7-2 and TRBJ2-1): GAGVSQSPSNKVTEKGKDVELRCDPISGHTALYWYRQSLGQGLEFLIYFQGNSAPDKSGLPSDRFSAERTGGSVSTLTIQRTQQEDSAVYLCASSLAPSSYNEQFFGPGTRLTVL.

Only a few counts were recorded for this clonotype. The rearrangement joins TRBV7-2 to TRBJ2-2; possibly TRBD2 for D (7 bases). The CDR3 runs to 16 residues. Trimming shortened V by 5 bases and J by 4 bases, and 17 bases separated the two germline ends. Germline CDR1 reads SGHTA; CDR2 reads FQGNSA. Here the CDR3 DNA reads TGTGCCAGCAGCCCCGAGGGGGGGGCTTTCACCGGGGAGCTGTTTTTT. It is translated as CASSPEGGAFTGELFF.